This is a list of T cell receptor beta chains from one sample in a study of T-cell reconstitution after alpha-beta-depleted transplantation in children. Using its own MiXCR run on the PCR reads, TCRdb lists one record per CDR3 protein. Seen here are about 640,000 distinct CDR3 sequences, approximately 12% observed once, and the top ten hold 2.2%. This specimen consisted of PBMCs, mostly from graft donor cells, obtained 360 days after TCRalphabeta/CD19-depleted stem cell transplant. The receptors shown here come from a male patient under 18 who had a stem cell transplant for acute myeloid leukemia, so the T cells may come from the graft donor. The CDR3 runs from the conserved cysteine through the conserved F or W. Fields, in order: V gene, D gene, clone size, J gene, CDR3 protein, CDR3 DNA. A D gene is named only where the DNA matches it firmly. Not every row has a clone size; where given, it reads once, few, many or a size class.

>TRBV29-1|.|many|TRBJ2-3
CSVAGVGTDTQYF
TGCAGCGTTGCAGGGGTTGGCACAGATACGCAGTATTTT
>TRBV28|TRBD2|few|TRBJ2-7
CASSSPGTSGYEQYF
TGTGCCAGCAGTTCGCCCGGGACTAGCGGGTACGAGCAGTACTTC
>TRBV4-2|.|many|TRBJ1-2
CASSQDGTQHGYTF
TGTGCCAGCAGCCAAGATGGGACACAGCATGGCTACACCTTC
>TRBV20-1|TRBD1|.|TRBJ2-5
CSASYWTGGRPLAEEETQYF
TGCAGTGCTAGCTACTGGACAGGGGGTAGGCCACTAGCGGAAGAAGAGACCCAGTACTTC
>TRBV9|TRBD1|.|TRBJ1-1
CASSSRQGRENTEAFF
TGTGCCAGCAGCTCCCGACAGGGCAGAGAGAACACTGAAGCTTTCTTT
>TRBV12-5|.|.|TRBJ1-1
CASGPGRTEAFF
TGTGCTAGTGGCCCAGGACGGACTGAAGCTTTCTTT
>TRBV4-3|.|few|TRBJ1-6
CASSQDRKGAYNSPLHF
TGCGCCAGCAGCCAAGATCGGAAGGGGGCCTATAATTCACCCCTCCACTTT
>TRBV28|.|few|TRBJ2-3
CATTSGRLTDTQYF
TGTGCCACCACCTCTGGACGACTCACAGATACGCAGTATTTT
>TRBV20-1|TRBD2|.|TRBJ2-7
CSAGSGLTSGEQYF
TGCAGTGCCGGATCGGGACTAACCTCTGGAGAGCAGTACTTC
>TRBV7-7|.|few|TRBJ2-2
CASSLQIRSGELFF
TGTGCTAGCAGCCTCCAGATCCGGTCCGGGGAGCTGTTTTTT
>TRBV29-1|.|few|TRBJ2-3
CSVEAAAWGTDTQYF
TGCAGCGTTGAAGCGGCAGCCTGGGGAACAGATACGCAGTATTTT
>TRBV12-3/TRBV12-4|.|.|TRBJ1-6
CASSFSIGGESYNSPLHF
TGTGCCAGCAGTTTCAGTATAGGAGGTGAATCCTATAATTCACCCCTCCACTTT
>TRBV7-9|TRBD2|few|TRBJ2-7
CASSPSGMGSYEQYF
TGTGCCAGCAGTCCAAGCGGGATGGGGTCCTACGAGCAGTACTTC
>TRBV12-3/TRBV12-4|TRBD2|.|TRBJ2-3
CASSFRGGSADTQYF
TGTGCCAGCAGTTTTCGAGGCGGGAGTGCAGATACGCAGTATTTT
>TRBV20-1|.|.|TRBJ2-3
CSARGDSTDTQYF
TGCAGTGCTAGAGGGGACAGCACAGATACGCAGTATTTT
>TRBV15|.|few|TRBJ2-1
CATSMVGLSSYNEQFF
TGTGCCACCAGCATGGTGGGATTAAGCTCCTACAATGAGCAGTTCTTC
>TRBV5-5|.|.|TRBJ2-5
CASSLGQARETQYF
TGTGCCAGCAGCTTGGGCCAGGCAAGGGAGACCCAGTACTTC
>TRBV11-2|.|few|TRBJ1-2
CASCLDQGRFREDGYTF
TGTGCCAGCTGCTTAGATCAAGGCAGGTTTCGTGAGGATGGCTACACCTTC
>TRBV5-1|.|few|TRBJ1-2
CASSPSLRYGYTF
TGCGCCAGCAGCCCGAGCCTTAGGTATGGCTACACCTTC
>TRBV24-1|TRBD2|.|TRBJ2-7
CATVWLAGEGSYEQYF
TGTGCCACCGTGTGGCTAGCGGGAGAGGGGAGCTACGAGCAGTACTTC
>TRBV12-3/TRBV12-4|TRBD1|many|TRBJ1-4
CASSPGTGHEKLFF
TGTGCCAGCAGTCCCGGGACAGGGCACGAAAAACTGTTTTTT
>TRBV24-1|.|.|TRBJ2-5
CATSDSFKGGENQYF
TGTGCCACCAGTGATTCCTTTAAGGGTGGTGAGAACCAGTACTTC
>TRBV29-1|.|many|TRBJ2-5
CSVEREGETQYF
TGCAGCGTTGAACGAGAGGGGGAGACCCAGTACTTC
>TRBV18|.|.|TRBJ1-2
CASSPVESGFLPRYTF
TGTGCCAGCTCACCAGTTGAATCAGGGTTCCTTCCCCGCTACACCTTC
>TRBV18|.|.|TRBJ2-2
CASSPWERSNTGELFF
TGTGCCAGCTCACCATGGGAGCGTTCGAACACCGGGGAGCTGTTTTTT
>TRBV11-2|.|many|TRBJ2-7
CASSLVLGGGYEQYF
TGTGCCAGCAGCTTAGTTTTAGGGGGTGGATACGAGCAGTACTTC
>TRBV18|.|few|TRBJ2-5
CASSPRIRGTETQYF
TGTGCCAGCTCACCACGCATACGGGGGACAGAGACCCAGTACTTC